These T cell receptor beta chains were read from a single sample in a study of shared clonotypes between healthy human individuals. The protocol was immunoSEQ multiplex PCR, while the TCRdb copy is restricted to in-frame clones and leaves out a portion. The sample records under 650,000 clones, about 96% being singletons. Specimen: naive CD4+ T cells sorted from blood. These receptors were obtained from a woman aged 25 to 39 in good health. CDR3s include the opening cysteine and the closing phenylalanine or tryptophan. Fields, in order: V gene, CDR3 protein.

v_gene: TRBV18; CDR3aa: CASSRGLGHTEAFF
v_gene: TRBV5-1; CDR3aa: CASSPGLPRGANVLTF
v_gene: TRBV29-1; CDR3aa: CSVLADNSNQPQHF
v_gene: TRBV6-5; CDR3aa: CASTLAGGEGEQYF
v_gene: TRBV4-1; CDR3aa: CASSQVSAGTQYF
v_gene: TRBV7-3; CDR3aa: CASSSHGTSGRPGELFF
v_gene: TRBV28; CDR3aa: CASIPGGLAGNYEQYF
v_gene: TRBV19; CDR3aa: CASSAGDGPGTDTQYF
v_gene: TRBV15; CDR3aa: CATSRGQGDQPQHF
v_gene: TRBV11-2; CDR3aa: CASSSTGGGQPQHF
v_gene: TRBV11-2; CDR3aa: CASSFRYTGLLFF
v_gene: TRBV10-2; CDR3aa: CASNKANYGYTF
v_gene: TRBV28; CDR3aa: CASSGRTGAVQIGVGDYNEQFF
v_gene: TRBV19; CDR3aa: CASRGLGFGDTQYF
v_gene: TRBV7-8; CDR3aa: CASRDGPAPTQYF
v_gene: TRBV18; CDR3aa: CASSPPGVTNTGELFF
v_gene: TRBV13; CDR3aa: CASSMTGFGDSTDTQYF
v_gene: TRBV2; CDR3aa: CASSDTRGRNTEAFF